The clone carrying this T cell receptor (beta chain) was observed at least ten times. The antigen remains undetermined. This entry belongs to a study of T cells in Graves' hyperthyroidism and ophthalmopathy. Germline V gene sequence: CDR1 MNHNY, CDR2 SVGAGI (reference sequence). V shed 0 bases and J 3 bases; nucleotides not matched to a gene: 8. The CDR3 length is 17 residues. Authors of the study amplified TCR beta CDR3 regions from RNA transcripts. HTBI primers were the set used in a first-round RT-PCR of the TCR CDR3. TCRdb passed the multiplex PCR reads through MiXCR, listing each CDR3 protein once. There are 400,000 to 450,000 distinct CDR3 sequences in the sample; roughly 15% occur only once, and about 13% lies in the top ten. Study-level findings and limits: Most thyroid clonotypes expanded above 0.001 appeared in blood too.

PBMCs were collected from a roughly 9.7 ml volume of fresh peripheral blood. Sequencing was carried out using blood. The origin of this receptor is a man younger than 35 with Graves' ophthalmopathy. The chain has TRBV6-6 and TRBJ2-1, with 7 bases identical to TRBD1. The CDR3 DNA sequence: TGTGCCAGCAGTTACTCGATTTCGGGACAGATCTACAATGAGCAGTTCTTC. This codes for CASSYSISGQIYNEQFF.